The entry below describes one T cell receptor (beta chain). Its antigen remains unidentified. The data were taken from a study of T cell responses to AZD1222 COVID-19 vaccine. Using immunoSEQ multiplex PCR, the repertoire was profiled, and TCRdb retains in-frame clones only, with some absent. Here the sample spans 95,000 to 150,000 clones, 75% to 85% being singletons. Study observations and caveats: As reported, nearly half of all spike-specific TCRs target variant regions that are unmutated. The study identified only five to seven AZD1222 recipients as seropositive at baseline.

The CDR3 is 14 amino acids. Germline CDR1 is MDHEN and CDR2 is SYDVKM. V lost 6 bases, J lost 1 base, and 5 bases stayed unmatched. The chain uses TRBV28 and TRBJ1-1; 7 bases agree with TRBD1. The input for sequencing was peripheral blood, taken 28 days after the second AZD1222 dose. This clonotype was sampled from an adult who received the AZD1222 COVID-19 vaccine. For the CDR3, the DNA is TGTGCCAGCAGCCGACGGACAGGGAACACTGAAGCTTTCTTT. Translated, it gives CASSRRTGNTEAFF. The whole variable domain, remainder taken from reference TRBV28 and TRBJ1-1, is DVKVTQSSRYLVKRTGEKVFLECVQDMDHENMFWYRQDPGLGLRLIYFSYDVKMKEKGDIPEGYSVSREKKERFSLILESASTNQTSMYLCASSRRTGNTEAFFGQGTRLTVV.